At least ten counts were recorded for the clone carrying this T cell receptor beta chain. TCRdb independently ran MiXCR on the 5' RACE reads; one entry per CDR3 protein. The sample contains 30,000 to 50,000 distinct CDR3 sequences, about 6% of which appear only once. The time point denotes: sample taken at primary tumor resection. Sequencing of whole RNA from tumor, nontumor lung or frozen PBMC involved no sorting. The CDR3 has 15 amino acids. Germline V gene sequence: CDR1 DFQATT, CDR2 SNEGSKA (reference sequence). V shed 0 bases, J shed 8 bases, and the junction held 11 bases outside the gene matches. These data belong to a study of spatial heterogeneity in lung cancer.

The chain couples TRBV20-1 to TRBJ1-2, with 8 positions matching TRBD1. The origin of this receptor is a male donor with early-stage non-small cell lung cancer. Here the sequenced sample was PBMCs, taken at surgery. The CDR3 nucleotides are TGCAGTGCTAGAGACCTTTATCAGGGGGCGGGGGGCTACACCTTC. Translation gives CSARDLYQGAGGYTF.